This T cell receptor beta chain was found in a study of a mutant IDH1 vaccine in newly diagnosed glioma. Study conclusions and caveats: Top peripheral T cell clonotype shifts appeared unrelated to pseudoprogression.

About this clone itself: Its target is unknown.

The protocol was immunoSEQ multiplex PCR, while the TCRdb copy is restricted to in-frame clones and leaves out a portion. The table records over 55,000 clones, 85% to 90% of them present only once. This sample's time point: week 5, during vaccination. In the vaccine, a single dose held 300 ug of the mutant IDH1 20-mer peptide, along with topical imiquimod. There are 14 residues in the CDR3. The germline V gene encodes CDR1 GTSNPN and CDR2 SVGIG (reference sequence). The V gene end was trimmed by 1 base and the J gene end by 1 base; junction bases not matched to a gene: 4. The genes are TRBV30 and TRBJ2-7; TRBD1 matches at 7 bases. Sequenced here: PBMCs, sampled from a glioma patient whose treatment included an IDH1 peptide vaccine. This TCR was sampled from a woman aged 40-49 years with glioma. The chain's CDR3 is CAWSAQQGSYEQYF. Here the CDR3 DNA reads TGTGCCTGGAGTGCCCAACAGGGGTCCTACGAGCAGTACTTC.